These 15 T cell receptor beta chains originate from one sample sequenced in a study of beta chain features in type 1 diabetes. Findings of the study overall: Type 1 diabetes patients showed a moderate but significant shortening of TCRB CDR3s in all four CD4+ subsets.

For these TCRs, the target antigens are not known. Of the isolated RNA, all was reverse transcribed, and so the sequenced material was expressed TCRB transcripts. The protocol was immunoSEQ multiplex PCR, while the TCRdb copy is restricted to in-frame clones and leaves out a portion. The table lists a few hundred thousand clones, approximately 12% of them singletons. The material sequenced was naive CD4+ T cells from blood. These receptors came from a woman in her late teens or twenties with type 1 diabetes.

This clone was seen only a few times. The CDR3 nucleotides read TGTGCCAGCTCACCATACAGGCTAGGGGCCTTTGCAACTAATGAAAAACTGTTTTTT. Encoded protein: CASSPYRLGAFATNEKLFF. The V call is TRBV18, the J call TRBJ1-4; possible D gene TRBD1, 5 bases. This CDR3 is built from 19 residues. V dropped 2 bases and J dropped 0 bases, with 19 bases sitting between them. Germline loops: CDR1 KGHSH, CDR2 LQKENI. The full variable domain, rest sourced from reference TRBV18 and TRBJ1-4, is NAGVMQNPRHLVRRRGQEARLRCSPMKGHSHVYWYRQLPEEGLKFMVYLQKENIIDESGMPKERFSAEFPKEGPSILRIQQVVRGDSAAYFCASSPYRLGAFATNEKLFFGSGTQLSVL.

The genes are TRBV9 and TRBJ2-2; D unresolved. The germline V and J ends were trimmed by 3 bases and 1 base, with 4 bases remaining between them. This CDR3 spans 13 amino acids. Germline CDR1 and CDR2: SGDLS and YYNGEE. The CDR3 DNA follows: TGTGCCAGCAGCGATCAGAACACCGGGGAGCTGTTTTTT. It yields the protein CASSDQNTGELFF.

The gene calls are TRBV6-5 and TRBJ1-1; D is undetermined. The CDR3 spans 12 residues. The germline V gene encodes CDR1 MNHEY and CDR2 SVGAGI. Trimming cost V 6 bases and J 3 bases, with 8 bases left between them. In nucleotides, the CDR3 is TGTGCCAGCAGCTCACGGTACACTGAAGCTTTCTTT. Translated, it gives CASSSRYTEAFF.

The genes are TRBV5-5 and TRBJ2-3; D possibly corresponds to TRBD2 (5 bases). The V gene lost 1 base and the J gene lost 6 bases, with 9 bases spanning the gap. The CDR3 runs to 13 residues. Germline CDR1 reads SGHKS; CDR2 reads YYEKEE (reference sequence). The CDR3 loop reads CASSLKGADTQYF. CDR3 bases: TGTGCCAGCAGCTTGAAGGGAGCCGATACGCAGTATTTT.

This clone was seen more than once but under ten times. CDR3 nucleotides: TGTGCCATCAGGGGGACTTCCTTCGGGGGAGAGCAGTACGTC. Translation: CAIRGTSFGGEQYV. J is TRBJ2-7 and V is TRBV10-3; maybe TRBD2 (6 bases). V lost 6 bases to trimming and J lost 7 bases, with 19 bases between them. Germline loops: CDR1 ENHRY, CDR2 SYGVKD. This CDR3 spans 14 amino acids.

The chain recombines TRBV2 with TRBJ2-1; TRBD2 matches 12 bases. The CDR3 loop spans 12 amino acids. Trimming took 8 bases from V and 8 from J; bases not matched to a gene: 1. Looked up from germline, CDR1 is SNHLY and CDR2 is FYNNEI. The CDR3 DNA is TGTGCCAGCCTAGCGGGAGGGTATGAGCAGTTCTTC. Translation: CASLAGGYEQFF.

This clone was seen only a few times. In DNA form, the CDR3 reads TGTGCCAGCAGCCTCCTGGACAGCGGGATGACAGATACGCAGTATTTT. It specifies CASSLLDSGMTDTQYF. The chain employs TRBV7-2 and TRBJ2-3, with a possible D match to TRBD2 (7 bases). Trimming took 5 bases from V and 3 from J, leaving 18 bases between them. The CDR3 is made up of 16 amino acids. The germline CDR1 and CDR2 sequences are SGHTA and FQGNSA. The full variable domain, in which reference TRBV7-2 and TRBJ2-3 provide the parts outside the CDR3, is GAGVSQSPSNKVTEKGKDVELRCDPISGHTALYWYRQSLGQGLEFLIYFQGNSAPDKSGLPSDRFSAERTGGSVSTLTIQRTQQEDSAVYLCASSLLDSGMTDTQYFGPGTRLTVL.

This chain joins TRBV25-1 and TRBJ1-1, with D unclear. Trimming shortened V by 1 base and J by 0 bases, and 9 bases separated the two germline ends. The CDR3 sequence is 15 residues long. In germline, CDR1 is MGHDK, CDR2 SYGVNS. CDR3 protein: CASSELNSVNTEAFF. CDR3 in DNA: TGTGCCAGCAGTGAATTAAACAGTGTGAACACTGAAGCTTTCTTT.

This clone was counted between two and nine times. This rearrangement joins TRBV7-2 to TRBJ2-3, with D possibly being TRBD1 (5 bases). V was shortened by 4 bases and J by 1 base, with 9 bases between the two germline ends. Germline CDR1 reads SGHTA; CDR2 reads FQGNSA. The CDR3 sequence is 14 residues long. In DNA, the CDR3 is TGTGCCAGCAGCTCAGGGTTGGGCACAGATACGCAGTATTTT. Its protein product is CASSSGLGTDTQYF.

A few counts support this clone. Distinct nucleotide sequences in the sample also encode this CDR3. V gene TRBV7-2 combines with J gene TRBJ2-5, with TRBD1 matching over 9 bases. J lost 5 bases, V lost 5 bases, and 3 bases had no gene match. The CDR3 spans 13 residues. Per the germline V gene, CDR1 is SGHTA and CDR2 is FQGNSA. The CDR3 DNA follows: TGTGCCAGCAGCGCGGGACAGGGCGAGACCCAGTACTTC. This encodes CASSAGQGETQYF.

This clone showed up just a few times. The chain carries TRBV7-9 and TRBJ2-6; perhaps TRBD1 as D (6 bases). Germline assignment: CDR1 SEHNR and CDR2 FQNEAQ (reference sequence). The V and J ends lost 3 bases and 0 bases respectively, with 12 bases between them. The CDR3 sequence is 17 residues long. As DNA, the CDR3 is TGTGCCAGCAGCTTGCCGGACAGATCCTCTGGGGCCAACGTCCTGACTTTC. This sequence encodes CASSLPDRSSGANVLTF.

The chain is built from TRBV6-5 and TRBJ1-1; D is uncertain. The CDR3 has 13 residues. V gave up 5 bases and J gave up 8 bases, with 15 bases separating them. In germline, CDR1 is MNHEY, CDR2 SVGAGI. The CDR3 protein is CASSQAGGSEAFF. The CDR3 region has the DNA TGTGCCAGCAGTCAAGCGGGAGGTTCCGAAGCTTTCTTT.

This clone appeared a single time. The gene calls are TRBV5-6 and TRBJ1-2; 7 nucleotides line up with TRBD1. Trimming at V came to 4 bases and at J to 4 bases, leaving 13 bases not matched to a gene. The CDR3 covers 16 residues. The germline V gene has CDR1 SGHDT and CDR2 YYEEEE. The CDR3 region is CASSALFPGGIYGYTF. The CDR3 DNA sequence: TGTGCCAGCAGCGCATTATTCCCAGGGGGGATCTATGGCTACACCTTC. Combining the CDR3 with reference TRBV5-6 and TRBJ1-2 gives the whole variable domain DAGVTQSPTHLIKTRGQQVTLRCSPKSGHDTVSWYQQALGQGPQFIFQYYEEEERQRGNFPDRFSGHQFPNYSSELNVNALLLGDSALYLCASSALFPGGIYGYTFGSGTRLTVV.

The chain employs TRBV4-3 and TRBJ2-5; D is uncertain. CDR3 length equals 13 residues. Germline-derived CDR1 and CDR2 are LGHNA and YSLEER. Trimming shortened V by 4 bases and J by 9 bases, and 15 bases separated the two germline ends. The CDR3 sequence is CASSPSPQVAQYF. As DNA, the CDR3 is TGCGCCAGCAGCCCGTCCCCACAAGTCGCCCAGTACTTC.

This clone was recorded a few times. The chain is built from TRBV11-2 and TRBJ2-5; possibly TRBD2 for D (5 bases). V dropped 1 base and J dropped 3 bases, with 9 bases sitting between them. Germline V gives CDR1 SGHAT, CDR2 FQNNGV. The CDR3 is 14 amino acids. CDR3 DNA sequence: TGTGCCAGCAGCTTAGCGGGAAGAGAAGAGACCCAGTACTTC. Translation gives CASSLAGREETQYF.